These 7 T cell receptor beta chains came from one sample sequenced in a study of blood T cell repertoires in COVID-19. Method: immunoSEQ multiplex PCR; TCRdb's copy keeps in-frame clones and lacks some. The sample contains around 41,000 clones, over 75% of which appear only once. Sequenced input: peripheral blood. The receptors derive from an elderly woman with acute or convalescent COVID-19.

CDR3 protein: CALGRETNTGELFF. The CDR3 bases are TGTGCCCTCGGGCGGGAGACTAACACCGGGGAGCTGTTTTTT. This chain joins TRBV6-5 and TRBJ2-2; 7 positions agree with TRBD2. CDR3 size: 14 residues. Per germline, CDR1 MNHEY and CDR2 SVGAGI. V lost 11 bases to trimming and J lost 2 bases; unmatched junction nucleotides: 8.

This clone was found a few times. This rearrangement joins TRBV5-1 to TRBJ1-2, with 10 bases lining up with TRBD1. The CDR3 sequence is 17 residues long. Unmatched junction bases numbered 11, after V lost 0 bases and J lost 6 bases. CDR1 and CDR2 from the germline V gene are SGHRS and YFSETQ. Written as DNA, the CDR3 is TGCGCCAGCAGCTTGGGGGGACAGGGGCCCCGGCGGAATGGCTACACCTTC. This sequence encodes CASSLGGQGPRRNGYTF.

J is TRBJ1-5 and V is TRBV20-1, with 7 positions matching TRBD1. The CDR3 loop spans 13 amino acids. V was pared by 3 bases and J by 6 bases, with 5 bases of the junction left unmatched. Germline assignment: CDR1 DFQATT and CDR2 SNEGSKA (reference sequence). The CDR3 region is CSASQGDSQPQHF. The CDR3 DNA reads TGCAGTGCTAGTCAGGGGGACAGTCAGCCCCAGCATTTT.

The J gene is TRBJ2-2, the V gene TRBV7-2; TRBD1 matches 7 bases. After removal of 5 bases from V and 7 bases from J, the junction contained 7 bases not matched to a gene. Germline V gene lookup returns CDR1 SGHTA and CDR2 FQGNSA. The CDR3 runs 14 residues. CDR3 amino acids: CASSLDRAGGELFF. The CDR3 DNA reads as TGTGCCAGCAGCCTAGACAGGGCCGGCGGGGAGCTGTTTTTT.

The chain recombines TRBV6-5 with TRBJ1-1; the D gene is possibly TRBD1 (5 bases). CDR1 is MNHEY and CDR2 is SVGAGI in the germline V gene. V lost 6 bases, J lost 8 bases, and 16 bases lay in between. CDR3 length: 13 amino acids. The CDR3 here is CASRDSGRGEAFF. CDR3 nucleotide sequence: TGTGCCAGCAGGGACTCAGGGCGGGGAGAAGCTTTCTTT.

In nucleotides, the CDR3 is TGTGCCAGCAGCACTGGACTAGCGGGGGACCTGGAGCAGTACTTC. It is translated as CASSTGLAGDLEQYF. The rearrangement uses TRBV7-9 and TRBJ2-7; TRBD2 agrees at 13 bases. CDR1 is SEHNR and CDR2 is FQNEAQ in the germline V gene (reference sequence). The junction had 8 bases not matched to a gene; V was cut back by 5 bases and J by 7 bases. The CDR3 covers 15 residues.

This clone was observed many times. CDR3 bases: TGTGCCAGCAATGGGGGCGCGAGTAATGGCTACACCTTC. Residues: CASNGGASNGYTF. This sequence joins TRBV5-6 and TRBJ1-2; D possibly corresponds to TRBD1 (6 bases). Trimming stripped 6 bases from V and 6 bases from J, with 15 bases between. The V gene's germline CDR1 is SGHDT and CDR2 YYEEEE. This CDR3 is built from 13 residues.